Listed below are T cell receptor beta chains from one sample, sequenced in a study of CD8+ T cells in alopecia areata. Produced via immunoSEQ multiplex PCR; TCRdb's table is partial and in-frame only. Of over 85,000 clones detected, 60% to 75% appear once; the ten largest clones hold about 14%. Sequencing used CD8+ T cells sorted from blood, obtained at week 4, from a patient treated with tofacitinib. The receptors here all came from a human donor with alopecia areata. Both conserved end residues are trimmed from each CDR3. Each record gives: J gene, V gene, CDR3 protein.

J gene: TRBJ2-7; V gene: TRBV6-5; CDR3 protein: ASSSSSGPFYEQY
J gene: TRBJ2-2; V gene: TRBV19; CDR3 protein: ASSNLQGYTGELF
J gene: TRBJ2-7; V gene: TRBV5-6; CDR3 protein: ATGLLAGVYEQY
J gene: TRBJ2-1; V gene: TRBV5-1; CDR3 protein: ASSLVSYNEQF
J gene: TRBJ2-3; V gene: TRBV11-2; CDR3 protein: ASSSIEGTDTQY
J gene: TRBJ2-5; V gene: TRBV4-3; CDR3 protein: ASSQDRGFQETQY
J gene: TRBJ2-1; V gene: TRBV29-1; CDR3 protein: SVELAGGPSFYNEQF
J gene: NA; V gene: TRBV27; CDR3 protein: ASSSDRDYEQY
J gene: TRBJ2-3; V gene: TRBV2; CDR3 protein: ASSEAASYGGTDTQY
J gene: TRBJ2-7; V gene: TRBV7-9; CDR3 protein: ASSRDYEQY
J gene: TRBJ2-5; V gene: TRBV28; CDR3 protein: ASSPNFSLGNSWPQETQY
J gene: TRBJ1-5; V gene: TRBV6-5; CDR3 protein: ASSLGQPNQPQH
J gene: TRBJ1-5; V gene: TRBV28; CDR3 protein: ASSLQRRTDYNQPQH
J gene: TRBJ1-2; V gene: TRBV13; CDR3 protein: ASSLDSRTANYGYT
J gene: TRBJ2-7; V gene: TRBV7-6; CDR3 protein: ASSLGLAQAYEQY
J gene: TRBJ2-1; V gene: TRBV29-1; CDR3 protein: SVEFSGGGEQF
J gene: TRBJ2-3; V gene: TRBV27; CDR3 protein: ASSLVGSADTQY